What follows are 9 T cell receptor beta chains derived from one specimen sequenced in a study of graft-versus-host responses after intestinal transplantation. These TCRs are of unknown antigen specificity. Clones were read by immunoSEQ multiplex PCR, and TCRdb kept only the in-frame ones, dropping some. The repertoire includes about 88,000 clones, 75% to 95% of them detected once, and under 0.4% sits in the top ten. Sequenced here: unstimulated CD4+ T cells sorted from spleen or lymph node cells, sampled before transplant. The receptors derive from a human donor who was the organ donor for an intestinal transplant.

The chain is built from TRBV5-4 and TRBJ2-2; TRBD2 agrees at 7 bases. CDR3 length equals 15 residues. Losses at the gene ends were 5 bases for V and 4 bases for J; bases not matched to a gene: 8. Looked up from germline, CDR1 is SGHNT and CDR2 is YYREEE (reference sequence). The DNA of the CDR3 is TGTGCCAGCAGACCTACTGGGACTACCACCGGGGAGCTGTTTTTT. This codes for CASRPTGTTTGELFF.

The gene calls are TRBV5-1 and TRBJ1-2, with D perhaps matching TRBD1 (6 bases). Germline V gene lookup returns CDR1 SGHRS and CDR2 YFSETQ. This CDR3 region has 16 residues. The V and J ends lost 0 bases and 6 bases respectively, with 18 bases between them. This chain's CDR3 is CASSLAASPGDNGYTF. CDR3 DNA: TGCGCCAGCAGCTTGGCCGCGTCTCCAGGGGATAATGGCTACACCTTC.

Of note for this clone: Additional DNA sequences in this sample encode the identical CDR3. This sequence joins TRBV7-8 and TRBJ2-7; the D gene is possibly TRBD1 (5 bases). The CDR3 sequence is 17 residues long. The germline CDR1 and CDR2 sequences are SGHVS and FQNEAQ. V was trimmed by 1 base and J by 3 bases, leaving 19 bases between them. DNA for the CDR3: TGTGCCAGCAGCTTAGTGTTTTATTCAGGGCAAAACTACGAGCAGTACTTC. It encodes CASSLVFYSGQNYEQYF.

This clone was counted a single time. The J gene is TRBJ1-5, the V gene TRBV28; D possibly corresponds to TRBD1 (6 bases). There are 16 residues in the CDR3. Germline assignment: CDR1 MDHEN and CDR2 SYDVKM. Trimming took off 3 bases at V and 5 bases at J, with 17 bases between the two ends. CDR3 nucleotide sequence: TGTGCCAGCAGTTTTGGAGGGGGGGAAATTTATCAGCCCCAGCATTTT. It translates to CASSFGGGEIYQPQHF.

The V gene is TRBV6-6, the J gene TRBJ2-3, with 8 bases that match TRBD1. Germline lookup yields CDR1 MNHNY and CDR2 SVGAGI (reference sequence). V gave up 7 bases and J gave up 1 base; unmatched junction bases: 7. The CDR3 covers 15 residues. CDR3 protein: CASTRTGTGTDTQYF. CDR3 DNA sequence: TGTGCCAGCACACGGACAGGGACAGGCACAGATACGCAGTATTTT.

The rearrangement links TRBV30 to TRBJ2-2, with 15 bases fitting TRBD2. The V gene's germline CDR1 is GTSNPN and CDR2 SVGIG (reference sequence). The CDR3 spans 20 residues. With V trimmed by 3 bases and J by 3 bases, 14 bases remained unmatched. In DNA, the CDR3 is TGTGCCTGGAGCCCCAACGCGGGGACTAGCGGGAGGTTGTACACCGGGGAGCTGTTTTTT. Its translation is CAWSPNAGTSGRLYTGELFF.

CDR3 in amino acids: CSVGPRLGHYEQYF. Here the CDR3 DNA reads TGCAGCGTTGGACCCCGACTGGGACACTACGAGCAGTACTTC. This chain connects TRBV29-1 to TRBJ2-7, with D possibly TRBD1 on 6 matching bases. Trimming cost V 4 bases and J 3 bases, with 16 bases left between them. Germline lookup yields CDR1 SQVTM and CDR2 ANQGSEA. The CDR3 runs to 14 residues.

The rearrangement joins TRBV11-2 to TRBJ1-1; D is possibly TRBD1 (6 bases). Trimming left V 2 bases short and J 0 bases short, with 10 bases between. The CDR3 length is 15 residues. Germline-derived CDR1 and CDR2 are SGHAT and FQNNGV. The CDR3 is CASSLRDTLNTEAFF. CDR3 coding DNA: TGTGCCAGCAGCTTAAGGGACACCTTGAACACTGAAGCTTTCTTT. Full variable domain (missing parts from reference TRBV11-2 and TRBJ1-1): EAGVAQSPRYKIIEKRQSVAFWCNPISGHATLYWYQQILGQGPKLLIQFQNNGVVDDSQLPKDRFSAERLKGVDSTLKIQPAKLEDSAVYLCASSLRDTLNTEAFFGQGTRLTVV.

The chain employs TRBV6-5 and TRBJ1-4; a possible D gene is TRBD1 (6 bases). Trimming stripped 6 bases from V and 8 bases from J, with 10 bases between. The CDR3 spans 12 residues. Germline CDR1 and CDR2: MNHEY and SVGAGI. The CDR3 here is CASRQGGEKLFF. The CDR3 DNA follows: TGTGCCAGCAGACAGGGTGGGGAAAAACTGTTTTTT.